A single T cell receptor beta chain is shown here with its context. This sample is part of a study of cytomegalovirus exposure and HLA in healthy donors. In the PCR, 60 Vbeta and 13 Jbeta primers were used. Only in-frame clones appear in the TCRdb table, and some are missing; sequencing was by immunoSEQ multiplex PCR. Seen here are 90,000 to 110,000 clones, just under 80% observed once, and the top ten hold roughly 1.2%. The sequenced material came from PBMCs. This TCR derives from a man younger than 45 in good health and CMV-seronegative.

The CDR3: CASSFYRGCSHTF. The CDR3 nucleotides are TGTGCCAGCAGTTTCTACAGGGGGTGCTCACACACCTTC. This chain links TRBV28 with TRBJ1-2; 8 positions match TRBD1. The CDR3 has 13 residues. The germline V gene has CDR1 MDHEN and CDR2 SYDVKM. The J segment lost 12 bases and the V segment lost 3 bases, leaving 9 bases of the junction unmatched.